The clone carrying this T cell receptor beta chain has only a few counts. Its antigen is as yet unknown. This specimen comes from a study of regulatory T cells in long-lasting Graves disease. In the study overall: Antithyroid drugs had been taken under 3 months by newly diagnosed Graves' patients.

This sample's time point: newly diagnosed GD, antithyroid drugs for less than 3 months. There was RNA extracted from PBMCs, and the TCR library was made from it. Library construction for TCR beta used iRepertoire HTBI primers and Arm-PCR of CDR3 regions. A single record per CDR3 protein comes from TCRdb applying MiXCR to the multiplex PCR reads. This sample yields approximately 470,000 distinct CDR3 sequences, of which around 15% are seen a single time; more than 9% belongs to the top ten. The V and J ends lost 1 base and 4 bases, in that order; junction bases with no gene match: 16. Germline CDR1 is DFQATT and CDR2 is SNEGSKA (reference sequence). The CDR3 totals 19 residues. Broader study findings: Favored usage of TRBV28, TRBJ1-2 and TRBJ2-5 was recorded in persistent disease. Patients with persistent disease shared under 3,500 public clonotypes, outpacing the roughly 970 shared by new patients.

Another study also made use of these data, one on T cells in Graves' hyperthyroidism and ophthalmopathy. Per that study: HTBI primers drove first-round RT-PCR of the TCR CDR3.

The V and J genes are TRBV20-1 and TRBJ2-3; TRBD2 aligns across 11 bases. The origin of this receptor is a man in his forties with Graves disease. The sample in question was peripheral blood mononuclear cells (PBMCs), obtained at new diagnosis, from a patient treated with antithyroid drugs. The CDR3 nucleotides read TGCAGTGCTAGAGGCTCTTCCCCGGGACTAGCGGCGTTCCCAGATACGCAGTATTTT. Translating it yields CSARGSSPGLAAFPDTQYF.